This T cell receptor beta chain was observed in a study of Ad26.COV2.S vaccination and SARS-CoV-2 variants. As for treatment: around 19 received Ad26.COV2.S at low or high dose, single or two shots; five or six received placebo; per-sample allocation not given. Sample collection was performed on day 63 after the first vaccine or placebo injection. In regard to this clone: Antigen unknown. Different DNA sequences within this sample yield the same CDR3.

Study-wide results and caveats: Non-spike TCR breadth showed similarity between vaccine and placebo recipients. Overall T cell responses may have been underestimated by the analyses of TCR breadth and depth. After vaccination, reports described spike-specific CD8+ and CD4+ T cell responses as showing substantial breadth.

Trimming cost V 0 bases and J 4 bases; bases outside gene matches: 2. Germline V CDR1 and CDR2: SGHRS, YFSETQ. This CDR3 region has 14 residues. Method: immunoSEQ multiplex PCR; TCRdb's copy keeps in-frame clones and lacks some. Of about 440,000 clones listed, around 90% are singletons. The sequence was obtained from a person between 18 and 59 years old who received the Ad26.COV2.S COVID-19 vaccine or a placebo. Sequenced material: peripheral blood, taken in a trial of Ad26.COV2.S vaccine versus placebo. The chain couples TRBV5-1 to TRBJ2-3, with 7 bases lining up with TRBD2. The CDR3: CASSLAREADTQYF. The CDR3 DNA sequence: TGCGCCAGCAGCTTGGCCCGGGAGGCAGATACGCAGTATTTT.